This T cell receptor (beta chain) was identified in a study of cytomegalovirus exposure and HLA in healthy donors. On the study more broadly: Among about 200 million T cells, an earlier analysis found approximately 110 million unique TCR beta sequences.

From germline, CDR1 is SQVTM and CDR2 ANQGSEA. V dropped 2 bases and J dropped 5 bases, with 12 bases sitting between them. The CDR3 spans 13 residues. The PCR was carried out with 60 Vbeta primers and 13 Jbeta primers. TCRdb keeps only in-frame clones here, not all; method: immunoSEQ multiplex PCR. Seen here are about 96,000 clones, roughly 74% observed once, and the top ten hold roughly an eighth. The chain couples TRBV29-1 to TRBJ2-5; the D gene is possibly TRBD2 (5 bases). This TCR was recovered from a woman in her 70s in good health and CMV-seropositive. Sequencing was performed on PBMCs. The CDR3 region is CSVESNRGETQYF. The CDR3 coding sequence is TGCAGCGTTGAATCGAACCGAGGGGAGACCCAGTACTTC.